The entry below gives a single T cell receptor (beta chain) sequence along with its context. These data come from a study of blood T cells in healthy people across ages. Trimming left V 2 bases short and J 10 bases short, with 12 bases between. Germline V lookup: CDR1 MNHNS, CDR2 SASEGT. This CDR3 region has 13 residues. Alongside a J-beta primer mix, a sample-barcoded 5' primer served in a second PCR lasting about 7 to 12 cycles. TCRdb analysed the 5' RACE reads with MiXCR anew, one entry per CDR3 protein. This sample has roughly 1,300,000 distinct CDR3 sequences, with roughly 59% found just once. This rearrangement joins TRBV6-1 to TRBJ2-1; D not resolved. This receptor was obtained from a man aged 18 to 30 in good health. The sample was blood. The CDR3 DNA is TGTGCCAGCAGTGAAATAACGCTCACGGAGCAGTTCTTC. Protein product: CASSEITLTEQFF.